The 2 T cell receptor beta chains reported below all come from one sample, sequenced in a study of cytomegalovirus exposure and HLA in healthy donors. It was with 60 Vbeta and 13 Jbeta primers that the PCR ran. Produced via immunoSEQ multiplex PCR; TCRdb's table is partial and in-frame only. The sample has some 100,000 clones; about 67% are singletons. Sequencing was done on a sample of PBMCs. All receptors derive from a woman between 18 and 29 years old in good health and CMV-seropositive.

The chain links TRBV13 to TRBJ1-6; D is undetermined. The CDR3 length is 16 residues. Germline loops: CDR1 PRHDT, CDR2 FYEKMQ (reference sequence). V was shortened by 6 bases and J by 0 bases, with 12 bases between the two germline ends. CDR3 coding DNA: TGTGCCAGCAGTTCATCGGCGGTCTCCTATAATTCACCCCTCCACTTT. This sequence encodes CASSSSAVSYNSPLHF.

This rearrangement joins TRBV25-1 to TRBJ1-1, with unresolved D. V was trimmed by 6 bases and J by 2 bases, leaving 4 bases between them. Looked up from germline, CDR1 is MGHDK and CDR2 is SYGVNS. The length of the CDR3 is 11 residues. This CDR3 is CASRGNTEAFF. CDR3 nucleotide sequence: TGTGCCAGCAGGGGCAACACTGAAGCTTTCTTT.